This T cell receptor (beta chain) was recorded in a study of monozygotic twins with inflammatory bowel disease. TCRdb reprocessed the 5' RACE reads; each CDR3 protein has one entry and no DNA is given. Its table lists approximately 160,000 distinct CDR3 sequences. This TCR derives from a human donor with ulcerative colitis or Crohn's disease, or a healthy co-twin of an affected twin (not recorded which). The specimen sequenced was blood.

The CDR3 here is CASSLGAGYSNQPQHF. This chain joins TRBV5-8 and TRBJ1-5; the TCRdb call, TRBD1, lacks DNA for checking. This CDR3 has 16 amino acids. The germline V gene has CDR1 SGHTS and CDR2 YDEGEE.